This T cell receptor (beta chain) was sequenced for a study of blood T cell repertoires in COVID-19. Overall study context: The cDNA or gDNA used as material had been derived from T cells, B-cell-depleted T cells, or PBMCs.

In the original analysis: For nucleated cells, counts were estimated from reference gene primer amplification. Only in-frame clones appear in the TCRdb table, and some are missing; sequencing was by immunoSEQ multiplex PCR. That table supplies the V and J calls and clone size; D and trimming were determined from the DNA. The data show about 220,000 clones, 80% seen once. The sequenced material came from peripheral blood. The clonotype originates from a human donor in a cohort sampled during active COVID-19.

CDR3 DNA sequence: TGTGCCATCAGTGACCCCGCCGGTCGGGATACGCAGTATTTT. As protein: CAISDPAGRDTQYF. The chain joins TRBV10-3 to TRBJ2-3; D gene ambiguous. Germline loops: CDR1 ENHRY, CDR2 SYGVKD. The V gene lost 3 bases and the J gene lost 6 bases, with 13 bases spanning the gap. This CDR3 spans 14 amino acids.